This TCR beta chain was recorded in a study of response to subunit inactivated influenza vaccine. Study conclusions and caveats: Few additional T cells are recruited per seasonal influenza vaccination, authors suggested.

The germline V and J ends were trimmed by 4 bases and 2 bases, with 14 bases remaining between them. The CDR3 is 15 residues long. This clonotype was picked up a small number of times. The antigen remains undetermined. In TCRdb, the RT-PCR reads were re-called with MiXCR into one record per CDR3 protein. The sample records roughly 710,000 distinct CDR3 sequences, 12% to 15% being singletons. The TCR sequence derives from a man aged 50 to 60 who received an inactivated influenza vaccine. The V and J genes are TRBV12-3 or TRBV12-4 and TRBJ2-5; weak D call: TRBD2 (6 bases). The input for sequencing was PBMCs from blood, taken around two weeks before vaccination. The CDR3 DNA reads TGTGCCAGCAGTTCCCGACGGGGGAGGCAAGAGACCCAGTACTTC. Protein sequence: CASSSRRGRQETQYF.